This T cell receptor beta chain derives from a study of blood T cell repertoires in COVID-19. Study-wide context: The United States, Italy and Spain provided the acute and convalescent COVID-19 samples. T cells, B-cell-depleted T cells, or PBMCs supplied cDNA or gDNA.

V shed 6 bases, J shed 5 bases, and the junction held 13 bases outside the gene matches. The germline gives CDR1 SQVTM, CDR2 ANQGSEA. The CDR3 loop spans 15 amino acids. Study processing details: Estimation of nucleated cell counts was performed using reference gene primer amplification. The protocol was immunoSEQ multiplex PCR, while the TCRdb copy is restricted to in-frame clones and leaves out a portion. V and J calls and clone size follow that table, whereas D and trimming were derived from the DNA. The data hold some 210,000 clones, with approximately 90% observed a single time. The receptor was isolated from a man aged 30-40 years with acute or convalescent COVID-19. The sequenced sample consisted of peripheral blood. The J gene is TRBJ2-1, the V gene TRBV29-1; TRBD2 matches at 7 bases. This CDR3 is CSVSSLASGNNEQFF. The CDR3 coding sequence is TGCAGCGTATCATCCTTGGCTAGCGGAAACAATGAGCAGTTCTTC.